This T cell receptor beta chain appears in the sequencing data of a study of blood T cell repertoires in COVID-19. On the study more broadly: PBMCs, B-cell-depleted T cells, or T cells provided the cDNA or gDNA that made up the material.

This clone was recorded only once. This CDR3 comprises 16 residues. The V and J ends lost 6 bases and 3 bases, in that order; junction bases with no gene match: 5. Germline V gene lookup returns CDR1 KGHSH and CDR2 LQKENI. Under the authors' procedure: Amplification of reference gene primers provided the estimated nucleated cell counts. Profiling relied on immunoSEQ multiplex PCR, and the TCRdb table lists in-frame clones only, not all of them. V, J and clone size are those of that table, while D and trimming were read from the DNA. The sample contains around 46,000 clones, 86% of which appear only once.

The chain links TRBV18 to TRBJ2-6; TRBD1 agrees at 10 bases. The specimen was PBMCs or T cells enriched from blood (not recorded which). This sequence originates from a woman in her forties or fifties who had recovered from COVID-19. CDR3 loop: CASSGQGNDGANVLTF. CDR3 DNA: TGTGCCAGCTCGGGACAGGGGAATGATGGGGCCAACGTCCTGACTTTC. Supplemented by reference TRBV18 and TRBJ2-6, the full variable domain reads NAGVMQNPRHLVRRRGQEARLRCSPMKGHSHVYWYRQLPEEGLKFMVYLQKENIIDESGMPKERFSAEFPKEGPSILRIQQVVRGDSAAYFCASSGQGNDGANVLTFGAGSRLTVL.